This T cell receptor beta chain was captured in a study of early T cells in non-severe SARS-CoV-2 infection. Whole-study context: Sequencing targeted bulk RNA from unsorted whole blood, leaving chains unpaired.

CDR1 is DFQATT and CDR2 is SNEGSKA in the germline V gene (reference sequence). The CDR3 has 15 residues. The V and J ends lost 0 bases and 6 bases respectively, with 15 bases between them. In the library, individual cDNA molecules carried attached unique molecular identifiers. TCRdb ran MiXCR on the 5' RACE reads and lists one entry per CDR3 protein. The sample holds 95,000 to 150,000 distinct CDR3 sequences; just under 15% are singletons and the top ten take 20% to 25%. This TCR was recovered from an adult who was a healthcare worker with PCR-confirmed SARS-CoV-2 infection or an uninfected control (not recorded which). The chain uses TRBV20-1 and TRBJ1-5; possibly TRBD1 for D (5 bases). Sample: whole blood. The CDR3 nucleotides read TGCAGTGCTAGAGATATCGGGGGAGGAGGTCAGCCCCAGCATTTT. It codes for CSARDIGGGGQPQHF.